This T cell receptor beta chain was identified in a study of cytomegalovirus exposure and HLA in healthy donors. Germline CDR1 is SNHLY and CDR2 is FYNNEI. Deletions cut 6 bases from V and 3 bases from J, with 12 bases between. This CDR3 spans 13 amino acids. On this clone: Its antigen is undetermined.

Notes on the study in general: A later analysis found most CMV-associated TCR beta chains apparently HLA-restricted.

PCR used 60 Vbeta primers and 13 Jbeta primers. The repertoire was sequenced with immunoSEQ multiplex PCR; TCRdb's copy has only in-frame clones and lacks some. The sample has approximately 200,000 clones, under 80% seen once. The sequencing input was PBMCs. The receptor's source is a girl aged 2-10 years in good health and CMV-seronegative. V gene TRBV2 combines with J gene TRBJ2-7; D might be TRBD2 (6 bases). The CDR3 region has the DNA TGTGCCAGCAGAAAAGGGCGGGACTACGAGCAGTACTTC. Residues: CASRKGRDYEQYF.